This TCR beta chain originates from a study of control samples from healthy donors and cancer patients. Germline V CDR1 and CDR2: SGHRS, YFSETQ. Between the trimmed V and J ends, which lost 0 bases and 4 bases, there was a span of 11 bases. This CDR3 is built from 15 residues. The assay was immunoSEQ multiplex PCR, and TCRdb's table has in-frame clones only and misses some. The sample shows some 100,000 clones, approximately 90% of them seen only once. The sequencing input was blood. The TCR comes from a woman aged 45-65 years in good health. The chain employs TRBV5-1 and TRBJ1-5; no clear D. CDR3 coding DNA: TGCGCCAGCAGCTTGGGTACCAGCCAAAATCAGCCCCAGCATTTT. As protein: CASSLGTSQNQPQHF.